The sequence of this T cell receptor beta chain was determined in a study of cytomegalovirus exposure and HLA in healthy donors. Study background: Researchers previously reported finding 100 million or so unique TCR beta sequences from 170 million or so T cells. A preliminary data release comprised 91 million or so unique TCRs obtained from HLA-typed donors.

CDR1 is KGHSH, CDR2 LQKENI, per germline. The V end lost 4 bases, the J end lost 6 bases, and 12 bases lay between the germline ends. This CDR3 is built from 14 residues. Study-wide findings and caveats: When presence/absence was analysed, sequencing depth was taken to be roughly uniform across donors. According to a later analysis, most TCR beta chains associated with CMV appeared HLA-restricted.

Worth noting for this clone: Its target is unknown.

The PCR was carried out with 60 Vbeta primers and 13 Jbeta primers. The protocol was immunoSEQ multiplex PCR, while the TCRdb copy is restricted to in-frame clones and leaves out a portion. Found here are hundreds of thousands of clones, approximately 90% of them singletons; the top ten hold more than 0.8%. V is TRBV18 and J is TRBJ2-2; D might be TRBD1 (5 bases). The sequence was collected from a woman aged 18-29 years in good health and CMV-seronegative. The sample taken for sequencing was PBMCs. The CDR3 coding sequence is TGTGCCAGCTCACAAGACAGAAATCCCGGGGAGCTGTTTTTT. Protein sequence: CASSQDRNPGELFF.